This TCR beta chain was sequenced for a study of blood T cell repertoires in COVID-19. For the study at large: Collection of acute and convalescent COVID-19 samples took place in the United States, Italy and Spain. Sources were T cells, B-cell-depleted T cells, or PBMCs; the material itself was cDNA or gDNA.

This CDR3 has 17 residues. V lost 2 bases and J lost 4; bases outside the gene matches: 9. Germline V gives CDR1 LNHDA, CDR2 SQIVND (reference sequence). Per the study methods: By means of reference gene primer amplification, nucleated cell counts were estimated. This table comes from immunoSEQ multiplex PCR, and its TCRdb copy is limited to in-frame clones, with some not included. V and J calls and clone size come straight from that table; D and trimming were deduced from the DNA. The table includes 140,000 to 150,000 clones, about 89% detected once. The receptor was derived from a man in his 60s with active or convalescent COVID-19. Sequences were obtained from peripheral blood. V is TRBV19 and J is TRBJ2-2, with 8 bases matching TRBD2. This CDR3 is CASSILSGGRATGELFF. CDR3 nucleotide sequence: TGTGCCAGTAGTATACTCAGCGGGGGCCGAGCCACCGGGGAGCTGTTTTTT. Combining the CDR3 with reference TRBV19 and TRBJ2-2 gives the whole variable domain DGGITQSPKYLFRKEGQNVTLSCEQNLNHDAMYWYRQDPGQGLRLIYYSQIVNDFQKGDIAEGYSVSREKKESFPLTVTSAQKNPTAFYLCASSILSGGRATGELFFGEGSRLTVL.